Listed below are T cell receptor beta chains from one sample, sequenced in a study of cytomegalovirus exposure and HLA in healthy donors. The assay was immunoSEQ multiplex PCR, and TCRdb's table has in-frame clones only and misses some. The sample consists of fewer than 100,000 clones, 78% of them appearing once. The sequenced material came from PBMCs. These receptors all stem from a male donor in good health and CMV-seropositive. Each CDR3 is given with its conserved first and last residue. Each record gives: J gene, V gene, clone size, D gene, CDR3 protein, CDR3 DNA. D genes are given only for firm matches. Clone size is shown for a subset of rows, as once, few, many or a class of expanded clone.

J: TRBJ2-3; V: TRBV27; size: NA; D: NA; CDR3: CASSLGGHYTDTQYF; DNA: TGTGCCAGCAGTTTGGGCGGGCATTACACAGATACGCAGTATTTT
J: TRBJ2-3; V: TRBV6-5; size: NA; D: NA; CDR3: CASSLGLITDTQYF; DNA: TGTGCCAGCAGTCTTGGACTAATCACAGATACGCAGTATTTT
J: TRBJ1-1; V: TRBV6-1; size: NA; D: NA; CDR3: CASSLRQLSNTEAFF; DNA: TGTGCCAGCAGCTTGCGACAGCTATCAAACACTGAAGCTTTCTTT
J: TRBJ1-2; V: TRBV7-2; size: NA; D: TRBD1; CDR3: CASSPAGTGRGYTF; DNA: TGTGCCAGCAGCCCCGCGGGGACAGGGCGAGGCTACACCTTC
J: TRBJ2-7; V: TRBV28; size: NA; D: TRBD1; CDR3: CASSFWTGSNPYEQYF; DNA: TGTGCCAGCAGTTTCTGGACAGGGTCGAACCCCTACGAGCAGTACTTC
J: TRBJ2-3; V: TRBV29-1; size: NA; D: TRBD1; CDR3: CSGYQTGGADTQYF; DNA: TGCAGCGGGTACCAAACAGGGGGCGCAGATACGCAGTATTTT
J: TRBJ2-7; V: TRBV6-5; size: once; D: NA; CDR3: CASCPGVTTGYEQYF; DNA: TGTGCCAGCTGTCCAGGGGTTACCACGGGCTACGAGCAGTACTTC
J: TRBJ1-1; V: TRBV10-2; size: NA; D: NA; CDR3: CASFAITATEAFF; DNA: TGCGCCAGCTTTGCAATTACAGCCACTGAAGCTTTCTTT
J: TRBJ2-5; V: TRBV28; size: NA; D: NA; CDR3: CASSPGVSQETQYF; DNA: TGTGCCAGCAGTCCAGGGGTCAGCCAAGAGACCCAGTACTTC
J: TRBJ2-5; V: TRBV4-2; size: NA; D: NA; CDR3: CASSYEPAGETQYF; DNA: TGTGCCAGCAGCTACGAACCAGCGGGAGAGACCCAGTACTTC
J: TRBJ1-2; V: TRBV28; size: NA; D: TRBD1; CDR3: CASRAWTGAGYTF; DNA: TGTGCCAGCAGAGCTTGGACAGGGGCTGGCTACACCTTC
J: TRBJ2-7; V: TRBV6-5; size: NA; D: TRBD1; CDR3: CASSFTGAEQYF; DNA: TGTGCCAGCAGTTTCACAGGGGCCGAGCAGTACTTC
J: TRBJ1-2; V: TRBV7-9; size: few; D: NA; CDR3: CASSGSRGYGYTF; DNA: TGTGCCAGCAGCGGATCGAGAGGCTATGGCTACACCTTC
J: TRBJ2-2; V: TRBV25-1; size: NA; D: NA; CDR3: CASSLEANGELFF; DNA: TGTGCCAGCAGTCTAGAAGCAAACGGGGAGCTGTTTTTT
J: TRBJ2-3; V: TRBV9; size: NA; D: TRBD2; CDR3: CASSAISGGADTQYF; DNA: TGTGCCAGCAGCGCTATCAGCGGGGGGGCAGATACGCAGTATTTT
J: TRBJ2-1; V: TRBV1; size: NA; D: NA; CDR3: CTSSQSRLGVAGDNEQFF; DNA: TGCACCAGCAGCCAATCCCGCCTCGGAGTAGCGGGGGACAATGAGCAGTTCTTC
J: TRBJ2-3; V: TRBV19; size: NA; D: NA; CDR3: CAVQGLQDTQYF; DNA: TGTGCCGTACAGGGTCTCCAGGATACGCAGTATTTT
J: TRBJ2-3; V: TRBV2; size: NA; D: TRBD1; CDR3: CASSRTGYTDTQYF; DNA: TGTGCCAGCAGTAGGACAGGGTACACAGATACGCAGTATTTT
J: TRBJ2-1; V: TRBV5-6; size: NA; D: NA; CDR3: CASSFRGNEQFF; DNA: TGTGCCAGCAGCTTTAGGGGCAATGAGCAGTTCTTC
J: TRBJ2-7; V: TRBV7-7; size: NA; D: TRBD2; CDR3: CASSRTSNSYEQYF; DNA: TGTGCCAGCAGCCGGACTAGTAACTCCTACGAGCAGTACTTC
J: TRBJ1-4; V: TRBV16; size: NA; D: TRBD1; CDR3: CASSQWGRGQEKLFF; DNA: TGTGCCAGCAGCCAATGGGGCAGGGGGCAAGAAAAACTGTTTTTT
J: TRBJ1-5; V: TRBV25-1; size: NA; D: NA; CDR3: CASSADHESNQPQHF; DNA: TGTGCCAGCAGTGCCGATCACGAGAGCAATCAGCCCCAGCATTTT
J: TRBJ1-4; V: TRBV28; size: NA; D: NA; CDR3: CASSLSAQGYEKLFF; DNA: TGTGCCAGCAGTTTGTCGGCACAGGGATATGAAAAACTGTTTTTT
J: TRBJ2-5; V: TRBV2; size: NA; D: TRBD2; CDR3: CASSEGAGSGGTQYF; DNA: TGTGCCAGCAGTGAAGGGGCTGGAAGCGGGGGGACCCAGTACTTC
J: TRBJ2-3; V: TRBV7-9; size: NA; D: NA; CDR3: CASSLTGGRSTDTQYF; DNA: TGTGCCAGCAGCTTAACCGGCGGGCGGAGCACAGATACGCAGTATTTT
J: TRBJ1-3; V: TRBV2; size: once; D: TRBD1; CDR3: CASSMDRSRGNTIYF; DNA: TGTGCCAGCAGTATGGACAGGTCGAGGGGAAACACCATATATTTT
J: TRBJ2-1; V: TRBV9; size: NA; D: TRBD2; CDR3: CASSARSSGGDQGNEQFF; DNA: TGTGCCAGCAGCGCCCGCTCTAGCGGGGGCGACCAGGGGAATGAGCAGTTCTTC
J: TRBJ2-7; V: TRBV10-1; size: once; D: TRBD1; CDR3: CASSEKLTGEQYF; DNA: TGCGCCAGCAGTGAGAAACTGACAGGGGAGCAGTACTTC
J: TRBJ2-7; V: TRBV27; size: NA; D: TRBD2; CDR3: CASRRTSGSDEQYF; DNA: TGTGCCAGCAGGAGGACTAGCGGGAGCGACGAGCAGTACTTC
J: TRBJ2-7; V: TRBV10-2; size: NA; D: TRBD1; CDR3: CASREAGGLSYEQYF; DNA: TGCGCCAGCAGGGAGGCAGGGGGCCTATCCTACGAGCAGTACTTC
J: TRBJ1-1; V: TRBV5-1; size: NA; D: TRBD1; CDR3: CASSRTGGGNTEAFF; DNA: TGCGCCAGCAGCAGGACAGGGGGAGGAAACACTGAAGCTTTCTTT
J: TRBJ1-2; V: TRBV6-5; size: NA; D: TRBD1; CDR3: CASSYRDRRNYGYTF; DNA: TGTGCCAGCAGTTACCGGGACAGAAGAAACTATGGCTACACCTTC
J: TRBJ1-4; V: TRBV7-9; size: NA; D: NA; CDR3: CASSLRRNEKLFF; DNA: TGTGCCAGCAGCTTGCGGCGAAATGAAAAACTGTTTTTT
J: TRBJ2-5; V: TRBV30; size: NA; D: NA; CDR3: CAWSGGTDRETQYF; DNA: TGTGCCTGGAGTGGTGGTACAGACAGAGAGACCCAGTACTTC
J: TRBJ2-1; V: TRBV5-1; size: NA; D: NA; CDR3: CASSFRGYNEQFF; DNA: TGCGCCAGCAGCTTTCGGGGATACAATGAGCAGTTCTTC
J: TRBJ1-4; V: TRBV4-2; size: medium-sized; D: NA; CDR3: CASSQERVEKLFF; DNA: TGTGCCAGCAGCCAAGAGAGAGTCGAAAAACTGTTTTTT
J: TRBJ2-1; V: TRBV5-1; size: NA; D: TRBD2; CDR3: CASSLGAAGAGNEQFF; DNA: TGCGCCAGCAGCTTGGGTGCTGCGGGAGCGGGCAATGAGCAGTTCTTC
J: TRBJ2-1; V: TRBV27; size: NA; D: NA; CDR3: CASSLPGPSANEQFF; DNA: TGTGCCAGCAGTTTACCGGGGCCTAGCGCCAATGAGCAGTTCTTC
J: TRBJ2-3; V: TRBV5-4; size: NA; D: TRBD1; CDR3: CASSFTTGVADTQYF; DNA: TGTGCCAGCAGCTTTACCACAGGGGTGGCAGATACGCAGTATTTT
J: TRBJ1-5; V: TRBV6-6; size: few; D: TRBD1; CDR3: CASTTGGNQPQHF; DNA: TGTGCCAGCACGACAGGGGGCAATCAGCCCCAGCATTTT
J: TRBJ1-2; V: TRBV19; size: few; D: NA; CDR3: CASSSGPSGDYGYTF; DNA: TGTGCCAGTAGCAGCGGACCCAGTGGGGACTATGGCTACACCTTC
J: TRBJ2-2; V: TRBV27; size: NA; D: NA; CDR3: CASSFSRTGELFF; DNA: TGTGCCAGCAGTTTCTCTAGGACCGGGGAGCTGTTTTTT
J: TRBJ1-2; V: TRBV7-2; size: few; D: TRBD1; CDR3: CASSTQGTGDIGYGYTF; DNA: TGTGCCAGCAGCACGCAAGGGACAGGGGATATCGGGTATGGCTACACCTTC
J: TRBJ2-2; V: TRBV6-1; size: NA; D: TRBD2; CDR3: CASTLADTGELFF; DNA: TGTGCCAGCACACTAGCGGACACCGGGGAGCTGTTTTTT
J: TRBJ2-1; V: TRBV28; size: NA; D: NA; CDR3: CASSSRTTEQFF; DNA: TGTGCCAGCAGTTCCCGAACTACCGAGCAGTTCTTC
J: TRBJ2-5; V: TRBV7-7; size: NA; D: TRBD2; CDR3: CASSPSSGPQETQYF; DNA: TGTGCCAGCAGCCCCTCTAGCGGGCCACAAGAGACCCAGTACTTC
J: TRBJ2-1; V: TRBV30; size: NA; D: NA; CDR3: CAWRGGRESSYNEQFF; DNA: TGTGCCTGGAGAGGGGGGAGGGAGAGCTCCTACAATGAGCAGTTCTTC
J: TRBJ2-7; V: TRBV30; size: NA; D: NA; CDR3: CAWGGQILRRQYF; DNA: TGTGCCTGGGGCGGACAGATCCTAAGGCGGCAGTACTTC
J: TRBJ1-1; V: TRBV7-9; size: NA; D: NA; CDR3: CASSSETTGFQNTEAFF; DNA: TGTGCCAGCAGCTCGGAAACTACAGGGTTCCAGAACACTGAAGCTTTCTTT
J: TRBJ1-1; V: TRBV7-9; size: NA; D: NA; CDR3: CSSSPPLTEAFF; DNA: TGTTCCAGCAGCCCCCCCCTCACTGAAGCTTTCTTT
J: TRBJ1-5; V: TRBV28; size: few; D: NA; CDR3: CASSLQGLLQPQHF; DNA: TGTGCCAGCAGTTTACAGGGCCTTCTTCAGCCCCAGCATTTT